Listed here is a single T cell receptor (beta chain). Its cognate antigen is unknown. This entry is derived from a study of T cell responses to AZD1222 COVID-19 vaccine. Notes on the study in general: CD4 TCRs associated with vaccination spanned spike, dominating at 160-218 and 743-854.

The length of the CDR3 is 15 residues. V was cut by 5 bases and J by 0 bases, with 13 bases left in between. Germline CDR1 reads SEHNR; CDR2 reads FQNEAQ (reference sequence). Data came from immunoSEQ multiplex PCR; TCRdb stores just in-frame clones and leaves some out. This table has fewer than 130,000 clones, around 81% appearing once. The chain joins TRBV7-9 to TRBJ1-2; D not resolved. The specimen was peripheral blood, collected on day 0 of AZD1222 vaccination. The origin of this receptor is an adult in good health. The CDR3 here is CASSPAREANYGYTF. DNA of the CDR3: TGTGCCAGCAGCCCCGCAAGGGAAGCTAACTATGGCTACACCTTC.